This TCR beta chain was found in a study of beta chain features in type 1 diabetes. Across the study: Patients and healthy donors were similar in age, gender and cell yields. Fewer than 140,000,000 sorted cells were examined across all samples.

The isolated RNA, all of it, was reverse transcribed, so expressed TCRB transcripts were what got sequenced. Sequenced by immunoSEQ multiplex PCR; TCRdb stores in-frame clones only, minus some. The repertoire holds fewer than 650,000 clones, around a sixth seen once, with about 0.087% in the top ten. Study-level points and caveats: A PCR bias possibly favoring shorter templates would apply equally to patients and controls.

This clone turned up a few times. The antigen is undetermined. Populations isolated by sorting all had purity greater than 95%. The receptor's source is a man aged 18 to 29 in good health. Sequenced: naive CD4+ T cells from blood.

The CDR3 region is CASSQDFIGNTIYF. DNA of the CDR3: TGCGCCAGCAGCCAAGATTTTATCGGAAACACCATATATTTT. V and J are TRBV4-1 and TRBJ1-3; no definite D call. Germline CDR1 and CDR2: MGHRA and YSYEKL. Trimming pared 0 bases from V and 4 bases from J, leaving 7 bases between. The CDR3 extends over 14 amino acids.